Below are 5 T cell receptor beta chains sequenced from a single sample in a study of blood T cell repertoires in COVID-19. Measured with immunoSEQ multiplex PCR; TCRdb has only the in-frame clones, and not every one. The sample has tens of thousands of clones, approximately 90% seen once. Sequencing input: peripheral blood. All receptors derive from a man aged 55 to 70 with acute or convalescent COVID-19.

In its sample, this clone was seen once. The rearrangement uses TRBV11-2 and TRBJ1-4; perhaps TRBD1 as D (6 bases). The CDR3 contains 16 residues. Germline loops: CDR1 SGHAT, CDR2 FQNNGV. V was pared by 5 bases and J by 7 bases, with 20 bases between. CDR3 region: CASSRSGRGSGEKLFF. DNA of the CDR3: TGTGCCAGCAGCCGTAGTGGGAGGGGGTCGGGTGAAAAACTGTTTTTT.

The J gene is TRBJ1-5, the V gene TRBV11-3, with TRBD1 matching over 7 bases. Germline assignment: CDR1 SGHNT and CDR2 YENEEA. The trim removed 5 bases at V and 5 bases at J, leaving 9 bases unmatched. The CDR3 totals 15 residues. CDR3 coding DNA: TGTGCCAGCAGCCCAACCGGGACAGATTATCAGCCCCAGCATTTT. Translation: CASSPTGTDYQPQHF.

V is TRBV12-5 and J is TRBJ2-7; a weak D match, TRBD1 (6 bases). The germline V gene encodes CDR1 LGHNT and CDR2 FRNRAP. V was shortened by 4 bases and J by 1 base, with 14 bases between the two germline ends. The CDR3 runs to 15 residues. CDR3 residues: CASGSSGTLSYEQYF. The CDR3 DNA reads TGTGCTAGTGGTTCATCCGGGACATTATCCTACGAGCAGTACTTC.

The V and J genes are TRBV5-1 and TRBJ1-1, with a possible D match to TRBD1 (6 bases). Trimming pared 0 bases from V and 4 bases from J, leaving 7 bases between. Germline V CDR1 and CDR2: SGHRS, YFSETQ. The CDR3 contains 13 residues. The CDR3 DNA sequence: TGCGCCAGCAGCTTGGCAGGGGCCACTGAAGCTTTCTTT. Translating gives CASSLAGATEAFF.

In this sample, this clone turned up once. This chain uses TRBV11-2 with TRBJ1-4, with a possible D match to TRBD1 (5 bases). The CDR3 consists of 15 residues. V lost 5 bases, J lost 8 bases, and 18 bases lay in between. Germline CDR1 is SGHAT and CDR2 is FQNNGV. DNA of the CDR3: TGTGCCAGCAGCCTACTTTGGGGCGTTGAAGAAAAACTGTTTTTT. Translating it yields CASSLLWGVEEKLFF.